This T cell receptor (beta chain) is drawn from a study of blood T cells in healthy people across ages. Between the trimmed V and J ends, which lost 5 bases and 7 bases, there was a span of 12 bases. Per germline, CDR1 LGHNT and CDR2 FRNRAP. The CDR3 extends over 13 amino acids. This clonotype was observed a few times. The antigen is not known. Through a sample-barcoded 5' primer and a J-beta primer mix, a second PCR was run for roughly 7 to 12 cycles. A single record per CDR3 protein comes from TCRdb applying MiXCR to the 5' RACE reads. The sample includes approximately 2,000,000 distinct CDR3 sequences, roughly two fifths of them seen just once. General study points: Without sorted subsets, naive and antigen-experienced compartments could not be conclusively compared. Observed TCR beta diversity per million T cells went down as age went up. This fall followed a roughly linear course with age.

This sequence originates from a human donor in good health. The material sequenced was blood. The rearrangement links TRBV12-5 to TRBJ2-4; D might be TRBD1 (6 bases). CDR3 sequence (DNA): TGTGCTAGTGGTATCACAGGGTTGAACATTCAGTACTTC. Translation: CASGITGLNIQYF.